What follows are 25 T cell receptor beta chains derived from one specimen sequenced in a study of blood T cell repertoires in COVID-19. Here immunoSEQ multiplex PCR was the method, and the copy in TCRdb shows in-frame clones only, minus some. The sample includes a few hundred thousand clones, about nine tenths of them seen just once. The material sequenced was PBMCs or T cells enriched from blood (not recorded which). Every receptor here comes from a woman aged 25-40 years who had been exposed to COVID-19.

V usage is TRBV11-3 and J usage is TRBJ2-7, with 7 bases matching TRBD1. Germline CDR1 is SGHNT and CDR2 is YENEEA. Trimming took 4 bases from V and 1 from J; bases not matched to a gene: 4. The CDR3 has 14 residues. CDR3 region: CASSSRDRSYEQYF. DNA of the CDR3: TGTGCCAGCAGCTCCCGGGACAGATCCTACGAGCAGTACTTC.

The rearrangement uses TRBV19 and TRBJ1-2, with a tentative D call TRBD1 (6 bases). Trimming removed 10 bases from V and 5 bases from J, with 23 bases in between. The CDR3 covers 15 residues. Germline loops: CDR1 LNHDA, CDR2 SQIVND (reference sequence). CDR3 sequence: CATRASGRGEYGYTF. Written as DNA, the CDR3 is TGTGCCACGCGGGCTTCGGGCAGGGGAGAATATGGCTACACCTTC.

This clone has a single count. The genes are TRBV3-1 (or the pseudogene TRBV3-2) and TRBJ2-3; TRBD2 is a possible D gene (7 bases). Germline loops: CDR1 LGHDT, CDR2 YNNKEL (reference sequence). This CDR3 has 15 residues. Trimming took off 1 base at V and 7 bases at J, with 15 bases between the two ends. The CDR3 DNA sequence: TGTGCCAGCAGCCAAGGAGGGAGCGGGACAAATACGCAGTATTTT. Its protein is CASSQGGSGTNTQYF.

The chain couples TRBV7-9 to TRBJ2-7; 10 nucleotides match TRBD1. Germline loops: CDR1 SEHNR, CDR2 FQNEAQ (reference sequence). V gave up 4 bases and J gave up 0 bases; unmatched junction bases: 12. There are 18 residues in the CDR3. CDR3 sequence reads: CASSSKVDRDRGSYEQYF. The CDR3 DNA sequence: TGTGCCAGCAGCTCCAAAGTTGACCGGGACAGGGGCTCCTACGAGCAGTACTTC.

This rearrangement joins TRBV11-3 to TRBJ1-2, with unresolved D. Trimming stripped 5 bases from V and 4 bases from J, with 14 bases between. The CDR3 totals 14 residues. Germline assignment: CDR1 SGHNT and CDR2 YENEEA. CDR3 DNA: TGTGCCAGCAGCCGTGAAGGACTGGCCTATGGCTACACCTTC. Its translation: CASSREGLAYGYTF.

The chain combines TRBV7-9 with TRBJ1-1, with 7 bases identical to TRBD1. Germline CDR1 reads SEHNR; CDR2 reads FQNEAQ (reference sequence). The CDR3 totals 16 residues. V lost 1 base to trimming and J lost 3 bases; unmatched junction nucleotides: 8. CDR3 sequence: CASSLGGGAGDTEAFF. The CDR3 nucleotides read TGTGCCAGCAGCTTAGGAGGGGGCGCCGGGGACACTGAAGCTTTCTTT.

This chain connects TRBV6-5 to TRBJ2-7; 10 bases align to TRBD2. The CDR3 is 14 amino acids. V shed 6 bases, J shed 2 bases, and the junction held 4 bases outside the gene matches. Germline-derived CDR1 and CDR2 are MNHEY and SVGAGI. CDR3 protein: CASSQREGPYEQYF. CDR3 in DNA: TGTGCCAGCAGCCAGCGGGAGGGCCCCTACGAGCAGTACTTC.

V is TRBV12-3 or TRBV12-4 and J is TRBJ2-5; 7 nucleotides align to TRBD1. This CDR3 is 13 amino acids long. With V trimmed by 6 bases and J by 3 bases, 4 bases remained unmatched. This CDR3 reads CASRAGTEETQYF. In DNA form, the CDR3 reads TGTGCCAGCAGGGCCGGGACAGAAGAGACCCAGTACTTC.

This chain joins TRBV18 and TRBJ2-2; D unclear. CDR1 and CDR2 (germline): KGHSH, LQKENI. This CDR3 spans 14 amino acids. V was cut by 0 bases and J by 3 bases, with 5 bases left in between. The CDR3 nucleotides read TGTGCCAGCTCACCACCTGGCTACACCGGGGAGCTGTTTTTT. This encodes CASSPPGYTGELFF.

This chain joins TRBV6-1 and TRBJ1-5; perhaps TRBD1 as D (6 bases). Germline assignment: CDR1 MNHNS and CDR2 SASEGT. The length of the CDR3 is 14 residues. The germline V and J ends were trimmed by 2 bases and 5 bases, with 10 bases remaining between them. This chain's CDR3 is CASSELSGDQPQHF. The CDR3 nucleotides are TGTGCCAGCAGTGAATTGTCAGGGGATCAGCCCCAGCATTTT.

The rearrangement links TRBV28 to TRBJ1-2, with TRBD1 identical over 9 bases. After removal of 2 bases from V and 2 bases from J, the junction contained 9 bases not matched to a gene. The CDR3 spans 17 residues. Germline lookup yields CDR1 MDHEN and CDR2 SYDVKM. CDR3 region: CASSLLVRQGENYGYTF. CDR3 DNA sequence: TGTGCCAGCAGTTTACTCGTCCGACAGGGGGAAAACTATGGCTACACCTTC.

The CDR3 is CASSSRGPRYNEQFF. For the CDR3, the DNA is TGTGCCAGCAGTTCCCGAGGGCCCCGGTACAATGAGCAGTTCTTC. V and J are TRBV28 and TRBJ2-1; perhaps TRBD2 as D (5 bases). Germline-derived CDR1 and CDR2 are MDHEN and SYDVKM. V was cut by 4 bases and J by 4 bases, with 14 bases left in between. This CDR3 has 15 residues.

This clone appeared a few times. V gene TRBV19 combines with J gene TRBJ2-2; 11 bases line up with TRBD1. CDR3 length: 15 residues. Germline CDR1 LNHDA, CDR2 SQIVND (reference sequence). Unmatched junction bases numbered 3, after V lost 7 bases and J lost 2 bases. CDR3: CASKGQGGNTGELFF. The CDR3 DNA is TGTGCCAGTAAGGGACAGGGGGGAAACACCGGGGAGCTGTTTTTT. The complete variable domain, with remaining parts taken from reference TRBV19 and TRBJ2-2, reads DGGITQSPKYLFRKEGQNVTLSCEQNLNHDAMYWYRQDPGQGLRLIYYSQIVNDFQKGDIAEGYSVSREKKESFPLTVTSAQKNPTAFYLCASKGQGGNTGELFFGEGSRLTVL.

The J gene is TRBJ2-4, the V gene TRBV27, with a possible D match to TRBD2 (5 bases). V gave up 6 bases and J gave up 8 bases, with 8 bases separating them. Per germline, CDR1 MNHEY and CDR2 SMNVEV (reference sequence). The CDR3 is 11 amino acids. The DNA for the CDR3 is TGTGCCAGCAGAGTCGGGGACATTCAGTACTTC. Amino acids: CASRVGDIQYF.

This clone was seen just once. This chain connects TRBV28 to TRBJ2-1, with unresolved D. Trimming shortened V by 2 bases and J by 6 bases, and 11 bases separated the two germline ends. Germline loops: CDR1 MDHEN, CDR2 SYDVKM. CDR3 length: 14 residues. This CDR3 is CASSLTSALNEQFF. The CDR3 region has the DNA TGTGCCAGCAGTTTAACGAGCGCCCTCAATGAGCAGTTCTTC.

This sequence joins TRBV6-1 and TRBJ2-5; a weak D match, TRBD2 (6 bases). The germline gives CDR1 MNHNS, CDR2 SASEGT. The CDR3 is 15 residues long. Between the trimmed V and J ends, which lost 1 base and 1 base, there was a span of 10 bases. CDR3 sequence (DNA): TGTGCCAGCAGTGAAGACGGCGGGGCCCAAGAGACCCAGTACTTC. This translates into CASSEDGGAQETQYF.

This chain links TRBV27 with TRBJ2-2, with 7 positions matching TRBD1. After removal of 3 bases from V and 1 base from J, the junction contained 8 bases not matched to a gene. Germline loops: CDR1 MNHEY, CDR2 SMNVEV (reference sequence). This CDR3 has 17 residues. The DNA of the CDR3 is TGTGCCAGCAGTTTGGGGACAGCTAAAAAGAACACCGGGGAGCTGTTTTTT. This codes for CASSLGTAKKNTGELFF.

The chain links TRBV28 to TRBJ1-1; 9 bases map to TRBD1. Germline values: CDR1 MDHEN, CDR2 SYDVKM. The CDR3 is made up of 15 amino acids. V gave up 2 bases and J gave up 5 bases; unmatched junction bases: 6. CDR3 sequence: CASSLETGGRTEAFF. The CDR3 nucleotides are TGTGCCAGCAGTTTAGAGACAGGGGGGAGGACTGAAGCTTTCTTT.

This clone was detected only a few times. The chain couples TRBV5-1 to TRBJ2-7; 8 nucleotides agree with TRBD2. The CDR3 contains 13 residues. V trimming: 4 bases; J trimming: 6 bases; junction bases outside the gene matches: 6. Germline V gene sequence: CDR1 SGHRS, CDR2 YFSETQ. In DNA, the CDR3 is TGCGCCAGCAGCCTCCTCGGGAGGGCCGAGCAGTACTTC. Translated, it gives CASSLLGRAEQYF.

This clone occurred once. The genes are TRBV2 and TRBJ1-2; 9 positions agree with TRBD1. The CDR3 totals 15 residues. V shed 6 bases and J 12 bases; nucleotides not matched to a gene: 17. Germline V gives CDR1 SNHLY, CDR2 FYNNEI. The CDR3 protein is CASRATGTGMVSDTF. The CDR3 nucleotides read TGTGCCAGCAGAGCCACCGGGACAGGGATGGTTTCTGACACCTTC.

The chain recombines TRBV30 with TRBJ1-1; tentative D call: TRBD1 (5 bases). CDR1 and CDR2 (germline): GTSNPN, SVGIG (reference sequence). V lost 4 bases, J lost 3 bases, and 12 bases lay in between. There are 13 residues in the CDR3. This CDR3 reads CAWMGEVHTEAFF. In nucleotides, the CDR3 is TGTGCCTGGATGGGGGAGGTGCACACTGAAGCTTTCTTT.

V is TRBV19 and J is TRBJ2-7; 8 positions match TRBD2. V was clipped by 6 bases and J by 2 bases; unmatched bases: 12. CDR3 length: 16 amino acids. The germline V gene encodes CDR1 LNHDA and CDR2 SQIVND (reference sequence). CDR3 residues: CASRAGGAATPYEQYF. Written as DNA, the CDR3 is TGTGCCAGTAGAGCCGGGGGGGCAGCGACCCCCTACGAGCAGTACTTC.

The genes are TRBV7-3 and TRBJ2-5, with 7 bases matching TRBD2. The CDR3 consists of 13 residues. Germline-derived CDR1 and CDR2 are SGHTA and FQGTGA. Trimming removed 8 bases from V and 5 bases from J; junction bases left unmatched: 8. The CDR3 here is CASATGGLETQYF. CDR3 nucleotides: TGTGCCAGCGCGACGGGAGGATTGGAGACCCAGTACTTC.

The chain couples TRBV29-1 to TRBJ1-6, with a weak D call TRBD1 (5 bases). The CDR3 has 12 amino acids. CDR1 and CDR2 (germline): SQVTM, ANQGSEA. V lost 7 bases and J lost 8, with 12 bases in between. The CDR3 protein is CSAQGQDSPLHF. Here the CDR3 DNA reads TGCAGCGCCCAGGGCCAGGATTCACCCCTCCACTTT.

A single count supports this clone. The chain combines TRBV5-4 with TRBJ2-1; 14 nucleotides agree with TRBD2. J gave up 0 bases and V 4 bases, and 12 bases lay outside the gene matches. Germline assignment: CDR1 SGHNT and CDR2 YYREEE (reference sequence). There are 20 residues in the CDR3. DNA of the CDR3: TGTGCCAGCAGCCCCGGACTAGCGGGAGGCCCCGGTGGCTCCTACAATGAGCAGTTCTTC. Its protein is CASSPGLAGGPGGSYNEQFF.